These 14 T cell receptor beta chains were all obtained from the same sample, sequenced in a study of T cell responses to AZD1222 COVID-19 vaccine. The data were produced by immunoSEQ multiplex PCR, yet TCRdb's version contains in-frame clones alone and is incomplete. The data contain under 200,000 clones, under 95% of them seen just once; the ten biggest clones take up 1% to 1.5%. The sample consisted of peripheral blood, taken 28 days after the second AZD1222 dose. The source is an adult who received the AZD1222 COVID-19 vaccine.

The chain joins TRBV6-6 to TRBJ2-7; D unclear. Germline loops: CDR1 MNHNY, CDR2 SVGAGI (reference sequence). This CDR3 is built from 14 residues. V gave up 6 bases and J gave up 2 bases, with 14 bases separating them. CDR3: CASSISGSPYEQYF. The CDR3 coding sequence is TGTGCCAGCAGCATCAGTGGCTCTCCCTACGAGCAGTACTTC.

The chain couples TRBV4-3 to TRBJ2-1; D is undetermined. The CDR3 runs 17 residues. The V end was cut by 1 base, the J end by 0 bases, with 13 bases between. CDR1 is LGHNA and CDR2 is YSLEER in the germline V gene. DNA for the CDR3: TGCGCCAGCAGCCAAGTTTCCGGTCGCAGCTCCTACAATGAGCAGTTCTTC. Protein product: CASSQVSGRSSYNEQFF.

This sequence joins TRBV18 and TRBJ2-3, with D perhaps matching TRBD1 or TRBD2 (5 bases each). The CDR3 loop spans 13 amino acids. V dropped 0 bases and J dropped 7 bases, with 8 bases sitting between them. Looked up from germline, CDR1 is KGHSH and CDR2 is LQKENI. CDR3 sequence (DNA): TGTGCCAGCTCACCACCCGGGGCGTATACGCAGTATTTT. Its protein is CASSPPGAYTQYF.

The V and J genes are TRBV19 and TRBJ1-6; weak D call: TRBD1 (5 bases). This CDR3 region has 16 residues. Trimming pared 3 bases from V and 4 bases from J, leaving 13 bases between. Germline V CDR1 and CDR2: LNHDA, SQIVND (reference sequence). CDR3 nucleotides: TGTGCCAGTAGTATCGAGACAGCTCGATATAATTCACCCCTCCACTTT. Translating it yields CASSIETARYNSPLHF.

The chain's CDR3 is CASSSTENTEAFF. The CDR3 DNA reads as TGTGCCAGCAGTTCCACAGAAAACACTGAAGCTTTCTTT. The V call is TRBV6-2 or TRBV6-3, the J call TRBJ1-1; no firm D call. The CDR3 extends over 13 amino acids. Germline CDR1 is MNHEY and CDR2 is SVGEGT. Trimming pared 4 bases from V and 2 bases from J, leaving 8 bases between.

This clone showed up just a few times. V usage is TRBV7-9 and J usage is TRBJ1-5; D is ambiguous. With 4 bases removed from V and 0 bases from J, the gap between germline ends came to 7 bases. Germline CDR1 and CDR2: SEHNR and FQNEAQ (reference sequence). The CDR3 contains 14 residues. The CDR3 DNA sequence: TGTGCCAGCAGCTACTCCGATAGCAATCAGCCCCAGCATTTT. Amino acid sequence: CASSYSDSNQPQHF.

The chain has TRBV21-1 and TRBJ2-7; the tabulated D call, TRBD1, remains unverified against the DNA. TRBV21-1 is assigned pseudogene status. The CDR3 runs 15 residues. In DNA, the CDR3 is TGTGCCAGCAGCAAATACAGGGTGAGCTCCTACGAGCAGTACTTC. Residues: CASSKYRVSSYEQYF.

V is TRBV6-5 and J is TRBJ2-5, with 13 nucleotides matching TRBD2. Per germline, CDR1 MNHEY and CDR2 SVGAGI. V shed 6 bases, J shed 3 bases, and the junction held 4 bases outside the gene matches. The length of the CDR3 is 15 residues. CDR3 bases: TGTGCCAGCAGCGCCGGGACTAGCGGGAAAGAGACCCAGTACTTC. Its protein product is CASSAGTSGKETQYF.

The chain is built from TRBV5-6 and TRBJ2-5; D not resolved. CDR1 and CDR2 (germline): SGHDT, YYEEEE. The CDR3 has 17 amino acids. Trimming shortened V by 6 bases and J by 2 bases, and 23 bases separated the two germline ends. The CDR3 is CASIEQVRRANQETQYF. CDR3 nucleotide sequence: TGTGCCAGCATCGAGCAGGTCCGGCGAGCTAATCAAGAGACCCAGTACTTC.

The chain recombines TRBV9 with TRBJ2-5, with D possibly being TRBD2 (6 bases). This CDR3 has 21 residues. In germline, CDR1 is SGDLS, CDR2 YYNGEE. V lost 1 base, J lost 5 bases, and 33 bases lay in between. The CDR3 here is CASSVKHLTGRRRGKGETQYF. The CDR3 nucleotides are TGTGCCAGCAGCGTAAAGCATCTAACGGGTCGGCGGAGGGGAAAAGGGGAGACCCAGTACTTC.

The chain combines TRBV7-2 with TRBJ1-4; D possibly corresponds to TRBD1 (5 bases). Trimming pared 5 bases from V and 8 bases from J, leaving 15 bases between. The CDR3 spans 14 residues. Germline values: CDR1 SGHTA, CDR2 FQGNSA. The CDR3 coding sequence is TGTGCCAGCAGCCCCGGATGGGGGGACGAAAAACTGTTTTTT. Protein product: CASSPGWGDEKLFF.

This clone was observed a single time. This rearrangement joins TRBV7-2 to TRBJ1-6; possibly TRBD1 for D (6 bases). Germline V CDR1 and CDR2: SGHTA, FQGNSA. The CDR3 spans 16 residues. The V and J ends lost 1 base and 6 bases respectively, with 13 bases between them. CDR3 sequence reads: CASSLVTGRSNSPLHF. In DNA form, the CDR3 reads TGTGCCAGCAGCTTAGTTACAGGGCGGAGTAATTCACCCCTCCACTTT.

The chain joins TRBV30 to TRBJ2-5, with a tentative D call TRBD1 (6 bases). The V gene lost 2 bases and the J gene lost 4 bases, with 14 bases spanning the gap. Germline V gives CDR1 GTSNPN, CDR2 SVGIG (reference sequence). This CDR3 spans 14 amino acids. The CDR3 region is CAWSQGTPPETQYF. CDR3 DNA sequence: TGTGCCTGGAGTCAGGGGACACCGCCAGAGACCCAGTACTTC.

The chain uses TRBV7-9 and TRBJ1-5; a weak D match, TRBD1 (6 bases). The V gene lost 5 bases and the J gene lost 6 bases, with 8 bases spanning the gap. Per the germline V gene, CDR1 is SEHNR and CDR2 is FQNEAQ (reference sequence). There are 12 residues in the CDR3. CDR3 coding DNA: TGTGCCAGCAGCCGGGGGGCTCAGCCCCAGCATTTT. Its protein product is CASSRGAQPQHF.